Listed here is a single T cell receptor (beta chain). The CDR3 contains 15 residues. With 4 bases removed from V and 4 bases from J, the gap between germline ends came to 15 bases. Germline-derived CDR1 and CDR2 are MNHNS and SASEGT. These data originate in a study of CD4 and CD8 cells across lung adenocarcinoma regions. TCRdb reprocessed the PCR reads via MiXCR and lists one record per CDR3 protein. The sample lists around 12,000 distinct CDR3 sequences; approximately 50% were seen once. The sequencing input was CD8+ T cells from the margin of a lung tumor. This receptor was obtained from a female donor with lung adenocarcinoma. The CD4 and CD8 labels of this study may be unreliable. The V call is TRBV6-1, the J call TRBJ2-3; tentative D call: TRBD1 (5 bases). As DNA, the CDR3 is TGTGCCAGCAGTGCTACAGGTTTTCCGGCAGATACGCAGTATTTT. Encoded protein: CASSATGFPADTQYF.